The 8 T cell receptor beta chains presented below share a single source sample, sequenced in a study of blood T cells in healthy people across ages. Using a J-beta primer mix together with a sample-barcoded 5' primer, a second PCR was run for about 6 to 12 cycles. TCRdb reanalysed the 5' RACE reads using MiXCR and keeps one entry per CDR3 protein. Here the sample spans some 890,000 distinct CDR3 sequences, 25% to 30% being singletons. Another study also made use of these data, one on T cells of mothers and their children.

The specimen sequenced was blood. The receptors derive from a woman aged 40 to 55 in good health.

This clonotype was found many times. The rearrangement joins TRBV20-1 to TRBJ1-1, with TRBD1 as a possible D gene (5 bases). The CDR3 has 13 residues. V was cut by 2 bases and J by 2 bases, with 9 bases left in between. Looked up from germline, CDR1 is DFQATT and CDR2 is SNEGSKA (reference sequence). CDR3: CSARWGGNTEAFF. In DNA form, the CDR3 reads TGCAGTGCTAGATGGGGGGGAAACACTGAAGCTTTCTTT.

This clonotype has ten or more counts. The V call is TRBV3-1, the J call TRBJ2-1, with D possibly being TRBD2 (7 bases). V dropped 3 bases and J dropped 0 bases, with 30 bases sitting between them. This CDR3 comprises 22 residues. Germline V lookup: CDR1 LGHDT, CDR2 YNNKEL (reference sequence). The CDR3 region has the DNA TGTGCCAGCAGCCATGCCCCAATGTCAAGGCGGGGGCCCCTTCTCTCCTACAATGAGCAGTTCTTC. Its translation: CASSHAPMSRRGPLLSYNEQFF.

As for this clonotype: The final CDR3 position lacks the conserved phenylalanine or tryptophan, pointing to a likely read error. The CDR3 here is CASSPGGGTDAQYS. CDR3 DNA: TGTGCCAGCAGTCCAGGGGGGGGCACAGATGCGCAGTATTCT. The chain is built from TRBV12-3 or TRBV12-4 and TRBJ2-3; D assignment may be TRBD1 or TRBD2 (7 bases each). This CDR3 has 14 residues.

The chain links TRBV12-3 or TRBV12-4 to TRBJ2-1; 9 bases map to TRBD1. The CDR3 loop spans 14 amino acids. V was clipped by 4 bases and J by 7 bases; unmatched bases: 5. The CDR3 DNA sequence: TGTGCCAGCAGTTCCCGGGACAGGGATAATGAGCAGTTCTTC. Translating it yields CASSSRDRDNEQFF.

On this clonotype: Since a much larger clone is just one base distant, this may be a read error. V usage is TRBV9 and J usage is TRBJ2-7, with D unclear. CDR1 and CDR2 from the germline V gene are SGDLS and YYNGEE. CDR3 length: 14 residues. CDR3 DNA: TGTCCCAGCAGCGTAGCCTTGAGCTCCTACGAGCAGTACTTC. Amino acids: CPSSVALSSYEQYF.

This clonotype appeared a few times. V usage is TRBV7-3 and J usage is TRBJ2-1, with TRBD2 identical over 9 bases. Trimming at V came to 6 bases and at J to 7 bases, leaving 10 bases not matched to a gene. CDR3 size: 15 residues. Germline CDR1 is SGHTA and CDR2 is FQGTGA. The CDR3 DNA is TGTGCCAGCAGTGCGGGGGGGGCCGTCGGTAATGAGCAGTTCTTC. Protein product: CASSAGGAVGNEQFF.

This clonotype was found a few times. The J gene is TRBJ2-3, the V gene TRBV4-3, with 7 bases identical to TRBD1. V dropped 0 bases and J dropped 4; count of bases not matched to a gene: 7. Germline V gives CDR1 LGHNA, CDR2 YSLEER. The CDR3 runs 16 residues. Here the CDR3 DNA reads TGCGCCAGCAGCCAAGACCGGGACAGCCCTTCAGATACGCAGTATTTT. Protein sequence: CASSQDRDSPSDTQYF.

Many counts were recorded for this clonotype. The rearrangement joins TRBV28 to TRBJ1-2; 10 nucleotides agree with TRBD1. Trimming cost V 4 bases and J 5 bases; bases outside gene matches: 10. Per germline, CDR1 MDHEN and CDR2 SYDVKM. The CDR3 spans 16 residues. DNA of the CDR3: TGTGCCAGCAGTTCCTCCATAGGACAGGGGGAATATGGCTACACCTTC. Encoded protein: CASSSSIGQGEYGYTF.